Presented here are 27 T cell receptor beta chains from one specimen sequenced in a study of T cells in narcolepsy. The table came from immunoSEQ multiplex PCR; TCRdb's copy has only in-frame clones and leaves some out. This table has fewer than 30,000 clones, 70% to 85% appearing once. Sample: CD45RA- memory CD4+ T cells from PBMCs. These TCRs come from a human donor with narcolepsy.

This clone was recorded only once. This chain connects TRBV29-1 to TRBJ2-5; possibly TRBD1 for D (5 bases). The CDR3 extends over 11 amino acids. Germline lookup yields CDR1 SQVTM and CDR2 ANQGSEA. V gave up 5 bases and J gave up 5 bases, with 9 bases separating them. The CDR3 DNA sequence: TGCAGCGTTAAGACAGCGGAGACCCAGTACTTC. It translates to CSVKTAETQYF.

V gene TRBV11-3 combines with J gene TRBJ2-7, with 8 bases aligning to TRBD1. V lost 5 bases to trimming and J lost 4 bases; unmatched junction nucleotides: 10. The length of the CDR3 is 15 residues. Looked up from germline, CDR1 is SGHNT and CDR2 is YENEEA. The CDR3, as DNA: TGTGCCAGCAGCCTCGGGACAGGAGTGTGGTACGAGCAGTACTTC. Protein product: CASSLGTGVWYEQYF.

The gene calls are TRBV5-1 and TRBJ2-1; 9 bases map to TRBD1. Germline V lookup: CDR1 SGHRS, CDR2 YFSETQ. The V and J ends lost 5 bases and 0 bases, in that order; junction bases with no gene match: 15. CDR3 length: 19 amino acids. CDR3 nucleotide sequence: TGCGCCAGCAGTTCACCCTTTTCCGGGACAGGGAGCTCCTACAATGAGCAGTTCTTC. It encodes CASSSPFSGTGSSYNEQFF.

The gene calls are TRBV19 and TRBJ2-1; D is undetermined. V shed 6 bases and J shed 5 bases, with 8 bases lying between them. CDR3 size: 12 residues. Germline CDR1 and CDR2: LNHDA and SQIVND (reference sequence). This CDR3 is CASRDLNNEQFF. CDR3 DNA: TGTGCCAGTAGAGACTTAAACAATGAGCAGTTCTTC. Based on the CDR3 plus reference TRBV19 and TRBJ2-1, the full variable domain is DGGITQSPKYLFRKEGQNVTLSCEQNLNHDAMYWYRQDPGQGLRLIYYSQIVNDFQKGDIAEGYSVSREKKESFPLTVTSAQKNPTAFYLCASRDLNNEQFFGPGTRLTVL.

This sequence joins TRBV27 and TRBJ1-1; D not certain. V lost 2 bases and J 7 bases, leaving 14 bases between the germline ends. The CDR3 sequence is 14 residues long. Looked up from germline, CDR1 is MNHEY and CDR2 is SMNVEV (reference sequence). The CDR3 region is CASSLRSGSLEAFF. Written as DNA, the CDR3 is TGTGCCAGCAGTTTAAGGAGTGGGTCCCTTGAAGCTTTCTTT.

The J gene is TRBJ2-2, the V gene TRBV5-1, with TRBD2 as a possible D gene (5 bases). Trimming shortened V by 4 bases and J by 7 bases, and 11 bases separated the two germline ends. Germline CDR1 reads SGHRS; CDR2 reads YFSETQ. The CDR3 loop spans 13 amino acids. The CDR3 is CASSRESNGELFF. The CDR3 DNA reads TGCGCCAGCAGCAGGGAGAGTAACGGGGAGCTGTTTTTT.

This rearrangement joins TRBV11-2 to TRBJ2-5, with a weak D call TRBD2 (5 bases). CDR1 and CDR2 (germline): SGHAT, FQNNGV. V lost 5 bases and J 0 bases, leaving 10 bases between the germline ends. The CDR3 runs to 14 residues. The CDR3 nucleotides are TGTGCCAGCAGCCGCGGGTCGAACCAAGAGACCCAGTACTTC. The encoded protein is CASSRGSNQETQYF.

The rearrangement links TRBV5-6 to TRBJ2-7, with a weak D call TRBD1 (5 bases). V lost 3 bases and J 0 bases, leaving 13 bases between the germline ends. Germline loops: CDR1 SGHDT, CDR2 YYEEEE. This CDR3 spans 15 amino acids. DNA of the CDR3: TGTGCCAGCAGCTCAGGGAACCGGCCCTCCTACGAGCAGTACTTC. Protein sequence: CASSSGNRPSYEQYF.

This clone has just a few counts. The chain is built from TRBV30 and TRBJ2-1, with D possibly being TRBD1 (6 bases). The V gene lost 0 bases and the J gene lost 2 bases, with 14 bases spanning the gap. There are 16 residues in the CDR3. The germline CDR1 and CDR2 sequences are GTSNPN and SVGIG (reference sequence). For the CDR3, the DNA is TGTGCCTGGAGTGTACAGGGCAGGGGAACCTACAATGAGCAGTTCTTC. Its translation: CAWSVQGRGTYNEQFF.

This chain joins TRBV6-6 and TRBJ1-2, with 7 bases lining up with TRBD1. Looked up from germline, CDR1 is MNHNY and CDR2 is SVGAGI (reference sequence). J lost 4 bases, V lost 6 bases, and 5 bases had no gene match. CDR3 length equals 13 residues. CDR3 nucleotides: TGTGCCAGCAGCCACGGGGACAGCTATGGCTACACCTTC. This codes for CASSHGDSYGYTF.

Here the CDR3 reads CASRLSQGQETQYF. CDR3 coding DNA: TGTGCCAGTAGGCTCTCGCAGGGCCAAGAGACCCAGTACTTC. This chain connects TRBV19 to TRBJ2-5; possibly TRBD1 for D (5 bases). The ends were cut back, 6 bases at V and 1 base at J, with 12 bases in the middle. Germline V lookup: CDR1 LNHDA, CDR2 SQIVND (reference sequence). The CDR3 consists of 14 residues.

CDR3 DNA sequence: TGTGCCAGCAGCGCCGGGACAGGGTCCACAGATACGCAGTATTTT. Its protein product is CASSAGTGSTDTQYF. The chain couples TRBV6-4 to TRBJ2-3; 9 nucleotides match TRBD1. V was clipped by 6 bases and J by 2 bases; unmatched bases: 6. Germline assignment: CDR1 MRHNA and CDR2 SNTAGT. The CDR3 length is 15 residues.

The table lists this clone with a count of one. V is TRBV27 and J is TRBJ2-7; the match to TRBD1 covers 7 bases. The CDR3 runs 13 residues. V trimming: 6 bases; J trimming: 6 bases; junction bases outside the gene matches: 8. CDR1 and CDR2 (germline): MNHEY, SMNVEV (reference sequence). DNA of the CDR3: TGTGCCAGCAGCCGCGACAGGGTATCCGAGCAGTACTTC. It specifies CASSRDRVSEQYF.

CDR3 bases: TGTGCCAGCACCCCCGGAGACAGCAGCAATCAGCCCCAGCATTTT. Its translation is CASTPGDSSNQPQHF. The chain uses TRBV2 and TRBJ1-5, with a weak D call TRBD1 (5 bases). V was clipped by 7 bases and J by 1 base, with 14 bases between them. Germline CDR1 is SNHLY and CDR2 is FYNNEI. The CDR3 is made up of 15 amino acids.

This rearrangement joins TRBV6-5 to TRBJ1-1; D gene unclear. V shed 5 bases and J shed 1 base, with 5 bases lying between them. The CDR3 sequence is 12 residues long. Germline CDR1 reads MNHEY; CDR2 reads SVGAGI. The CDR3 reads CASSGRNTEAFF. Here the CDR3 DNA reads TGTGCCAGCAGTGGGAGGAACACTGAAGCTTTCTTT.

The gene calls are TRBV15 and TRBJ2-1; D may correspond to TRBD1 or TRBD2 (5 bases each). The germline V gene encodes CDR1 LNHNV and CDR2 YYDKDF (reference sequence). This CDR3 region has 15 residues. V dropped 2 bases and J dropped 5 bases, with 13 bases sitting between them. CDR3 region: CATSRLLLGDNEQFF. CDR3 nucleotides: TGTGCCACCAGCAGATTATTACTAGGGGACAATGAGCAGTTCTTC.

J is TRBJ1-2 and V is TRBV28; 7 bases map to TRBD1. The germline V gene has CDR1 MDHEN and CDR2 SYDVKM. The CDR3 is 13 amino acids. Unmatched junction bases numbered 4, after V lost 6 bases and J lost 3 bases. DNA of the CDR3: TGTGCCAGCAGCTCCAGGGGGGACTATGGCTACACCTTC. Encoded protein: CASSSRGDYGYTF.

The table lists this clone with a few counts. This chain uses TRBV27 with TRBJ1-2; D gene unclear. CDR1 is MNHEY and CDR2 is SMNVEV in the germline V gene (reference sequence). V lost 6 bases to trimming and J lost 8 bases, with 13 bases between them. The CDR3 runs to 12 residues. The CDR3 sequence is CASRALRVGYTF. The CDR3 coding sequence is TGTGCCAGCAGGGCCCTAAGGGTCGGCTACACCTTC.

The chain has TRBV10-2 and TRBJ2-1; a possible D gene is TRBD1 (6 bases). The V end lost 4 bases, the J end lost 0 bases, and 10 bases lay between the germline ends. Germline CDR1 is WSHSY and CDR2 is SAAADI. The CDR3 is 15 residues long. The CDR3, as DNA: TGCGCCAGCAGTGTGCAGGGGAGCTCCTACAATGAGCAGTTCTTC. It specifies CASSVQGSSYNEQFF.

The DNA of the CDR3 is TGCGCCAGCAGCCCGGATCCTGGGGCCAACGTCCTGACTTTC. Translating gives CASSPDPGANVLTF. The genes are TRBV5-1 and TRBJ2-6; unclear D gene. This CDR3 has 14 residues. Germline CDR1 reads SGHRS; CDR2 reads YFSETQ. V dropped 4 bases and J dropped 2 bases, with 7 bases sitting between them.

The chain links TRBV5-6 to TRBJ2-5, with 12 bases lining up with TRBD2. Germline V CDR1 and CDR2: SGHDT, YYEEEE. CDR3 length: 16 residues. After removal of 2 bases from V and 5 bases from J, the junction contained 7 bases not matched to a gene. The DNA of the CDR3 is TGTGCCAGCAGCTTCCCTAGCGGGAGGGCTGGGGAGACCCAGTACTTC. Residues: CASSFPSGRAGETQYF.

The chain joins TRBV27 to TRBJ1-1; D possibly corresponds to TRBD1 (6 bases). Germline loops: CDR1 MNHEY, CDR2 SMNVEV (reference sequence). This CDR3 comprises 15 residues. The V and J ends lost 6 bases and 4 bases respectively, with 18 bases between them. The CDR3, as DNA: TGTGCCAGCAGCCACCTGGTCGGGGGCGGCACTGAAGCTTTCTTT. Protein sequence: CASSHLVGGGTEAFF.

V and J are TRBV27 and TRBJ1-5; 8 bases are a match to TRBD1. V shed 3 bases and J 11 bases; nucleotides not matched to a gene: 12. The CDR3 totals 15 residues. The germline gives CDR1 MNHEY, CDR2 SMNVEV (reference sequence). The chain's CDR3 is CASSFLGQEGSAQHF. The DNA of the CDR3 is TGTGCCAGCAGTTTTCTGGGACAGGAGGGATCAGCCCAGCATTTT.

The gene calls are TRBV11-1 and TRBJ1-5; a possible D gene is TRBD1 (5 bases). The CDR3 extends over 13 amino acids. Germline V gives CDR1 SGHAT, CDR2 FQDESV (reference sequence). V gave up 5 bases and J gave up 6 bases, with 11 bases separating them. Written as DNA, the CDR3 is TGTGCCAGCAGCATGGGGACCCTTCAGCCCCAGCATTTT. Translating gives CASSMGTLQPQHF. Drawing the rest from reference TRBV11-1 and TRBJ1-5, the complete variable domain is EAEVAQSPRYKITEKSQAVAFWCDPISGHATLYWYRQILGQGPELLVQFQDESVVDDSQLPKDRFSAERLKGVDSTLKIQPAELGDSAMYLCASSMGTLQPQHFGDGTRLSIL.

This clone was recorded once. This rearrangement joins TRBV6-1 to TRBJ1-3; possibly TRBD1 for D (5 bases). Trimming pared 6 bases from V and 4 bases from J, leaving 13 bases between. Germline values: CDR1 MNHNS, CDR2 SASEGT. The CDR3 sequence is 14 residues long. CDR3 in amino acids: CASSETGAGNTIYF. CDR3 sequence (DNA): TGTGCCAGCAGCGAAACAGGAGCCGGAAACACCATATATTTT.

The CDR3 bases are TGCGCCAGCAGCCAAGTGCGGGCCTCTGGAAACACCATATATTTT. It specifies CASSQVRASGNTIYF. J is TRBJ1-3 and V is TRBV4-1; no clear D. Per the germline V gene, CDR1 is MGHRA and CDR2 is YSYEKL. V shed 1 base and J shed 0 bases, with 7 bases lying between them. The CDR3 has 15 amino acids.

The chain has TRBV6-4 and TRBJ2-1; TRBD2 aligns across 13 bases. The CDR3 contains 18 residues. J lost 7 bases, V lost 0 bases, and 9 bases had no gene match. Germline CDR1 is MRHNA and CDR2 is SNTAGT. In nucleotides, the CDR3 is TGTGCCAGCAGTGACTCGAGGGTCGGACTAGCGGGAGAAAATGAGCAGTTCTTC. Amino acids: CASSDSRVGLAGENEQFF.